This T cell receptor (beta chain) is from a study of PD-1 blockade in classical Hodgkin lymphoma. Whole-study findings and limits: Patients with a complete response exhibited baseline diversity comparable to newly diagnosed patients.

Only one count was recorded for this clone. The antigen remains unidentified. Documented time point: cycle 4 day 1 (C4D1), after less than 7 weeks of nivolumab. All the patients suffered relapse after autologous stem cell transplantation, and brentuximab vedotin exposure differed. The CDR3 consists of 15 residues. The V gene end was trimmed by 7 bases and the J gene end by 6 bases; junction bases not matched to a gene: 14. The germline V gene encodes CDR1 SQVTM and CDR2 ANQGSEA. The data were produced by immunoSEQ multiplex PCR, yet TCRdb's version contains in-frame clones alone and is incomplete. The data show 90,000 to 110,000 clones, with about nine tenths seen just once and roughly 20% held by the top ten.

The sample was peripheral blood mononuclear cells (PBMCs), taken before the fourth cycle of nivolumab. This chain uses TRBV29-1 with TRBJ1-2, with 10 bases matching TRBD1. The TCR originated in a human donor with classical Hodgkin lymphoma. This chain's CDR3 is CSALPRQGAYDGYTF. Here the CDR3 DNA reads TGCAGCGCCCTTCCCCGACAGGGGGCATATGATGGCTACACCTTC.